Below are 5 T cell receptor beta chains sequenced from a single sample in a study of radiation and T cells in renal cell carcinoma. Time point: blood 2 weeks post-SBRT. Treatment defined: 15 Gy SBRT to primary tumor, nephrectomy 4 weeks later. Using immunoSEQ multiplex PCR, the repertoire was profiled, and TCRdb retains in-frame clones only, with some absent. The repertoire has about 130,000 clones, around 81% of them found once; the top ten carry roughly 6%. The starting material was blood, obtained from a patient whose treatment included radiotherapy and nephrectomy. The receptors shown here come from a man between 50 and 59 years old with renal cell carcinoma.

The V gene is TRBV7-9, the J gene TRBJ2-5, with TRBD2 matching 12 bases. Germline V CDR1 and CDR2: SEHNR, FQNEAQ (reference sequence). V gave up 5 bases and J gave up 2 bases; unmatched junction bases: 6. This CDR3 comprises 16 residues. CDR3 sequence reads: CASSATSGGPQETQYF. CDR3 bases: TGTGCCAGCAGCGCGACTAGCGGGGGCCCACAAGAGACCCAGTACTTC.

J is TRBJ2-1 and V is TRBV9; a possible D gene is TRBD1 (6 bases). CDR3 length equals 18 residues. With 3 bases removed from V and 0 bases from J, the gap between germline ends came to 19 bases. Per germline, CDR1 SGDLS and CDR2 YYNGEE. CDR3 nucleotides: TGTGCCAGCAGCGGAGGGGGACAACCGAGGTACTCCTACAATGAGCAGTTCTTC. The encoded protein is CASSGGGQPRYSYNEQFF.

CDR3 sequence (DNA): TGTGCCAGCTCCTCCTCGACAGACACCGGGGAGCTGTTTTTT. As protein: CASSSSTDTGELFF. The V and J genes are TRBV18 and TRBJ2-2; weak D call: TRBD1 (5 bases). The V end was cut by 6 bases, the J end by 3 bases, with 11 bases between. The CDR3 runs 14 residues. Germline loops: CDR1 KGHSH, CDR2 LQKENI.

This CDR3 reads CASSLSGGSNYEQYF. CDR3 sequence (DNA): TGTGCCAGCAGCTTATCCGGGGGAAGCAACTACGAGCAGTACTTC. V usage is TRBV11-3 and J usage is TRBJ2-7, with a weak D call TRBD2 (6 bases). Trimming took off 2 bases at V and 3 bases at J, with 14 bases between the two ends. Germline V CDR1 and CDR2: SGHNT, YENEEA. CDR3 length equals 15 residues.

In its sample, this clone was seen a few times. The V gene is TRBV30, the J gene TRBJ2-5; D tentatively fits TRBD1 or TRBD2 (6 bases each). The J call may be in error: the DNA end matches TRBJ2-7 better. CDR3 length: 13 residues. CDR1 is GTSNPN and CDR2 is SVGIG in the germline V gene (reference sequence). The CDR3 nucleotides are TGTGCCTGGACGGGGGCCTTACCCTACGAGCAGTACTTC. Amino acid sequence: CAWTGALPYEQYF.